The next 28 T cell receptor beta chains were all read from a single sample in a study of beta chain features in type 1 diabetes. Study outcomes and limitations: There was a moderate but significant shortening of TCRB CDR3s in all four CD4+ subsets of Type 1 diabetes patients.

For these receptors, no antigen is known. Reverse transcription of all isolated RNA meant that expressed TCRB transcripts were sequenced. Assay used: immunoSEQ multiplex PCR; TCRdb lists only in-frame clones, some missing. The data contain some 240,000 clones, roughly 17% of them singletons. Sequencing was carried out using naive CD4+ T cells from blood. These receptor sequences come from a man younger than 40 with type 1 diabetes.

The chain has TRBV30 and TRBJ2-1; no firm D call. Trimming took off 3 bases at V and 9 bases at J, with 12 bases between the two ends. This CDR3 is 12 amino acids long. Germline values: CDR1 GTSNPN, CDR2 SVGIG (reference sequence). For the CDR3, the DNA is TGTGCCTGGAGCGAAAACCGGGTTGAGCAGTTCTTC. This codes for CAWSENRVEQFF.

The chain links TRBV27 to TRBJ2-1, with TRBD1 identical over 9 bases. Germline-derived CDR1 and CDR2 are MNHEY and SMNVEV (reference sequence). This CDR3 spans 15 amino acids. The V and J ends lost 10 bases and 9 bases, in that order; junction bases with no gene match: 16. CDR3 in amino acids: CAIRTDRGEIGEQFF. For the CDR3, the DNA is TGTGCCATCCGAACTGACAGGGGGGAAATCGGTGAGCAGTTCTTC.

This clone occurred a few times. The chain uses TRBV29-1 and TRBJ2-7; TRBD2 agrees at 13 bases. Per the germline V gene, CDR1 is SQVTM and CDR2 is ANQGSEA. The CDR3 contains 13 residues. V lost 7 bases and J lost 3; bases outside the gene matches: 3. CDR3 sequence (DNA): TGCAGCGAGACTAGCGGGAGGCTCTACGAGCAGTACTTC. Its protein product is CSETSGRLYEQYF.

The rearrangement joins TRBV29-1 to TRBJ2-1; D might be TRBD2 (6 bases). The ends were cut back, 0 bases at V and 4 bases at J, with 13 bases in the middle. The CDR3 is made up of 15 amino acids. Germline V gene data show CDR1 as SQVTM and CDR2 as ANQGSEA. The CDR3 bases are TGCAGCGTTGAAGATCCGGGACTGGCGTACAATGAGCAGTTCTTC. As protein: CSVEDPGLAYNEQFF.

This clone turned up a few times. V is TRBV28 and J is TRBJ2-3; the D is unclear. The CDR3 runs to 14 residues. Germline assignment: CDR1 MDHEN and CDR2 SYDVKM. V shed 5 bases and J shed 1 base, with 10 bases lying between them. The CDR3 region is CASSGHPGTDTQYF. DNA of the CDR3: TGTGCCAGCAGTGGGCACCCCGGCACAGATACGCAGTATTTT.

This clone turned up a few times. The CDR3 DNA reads TGTGCCAGCAGTGAAGGTGGGCTCTTTACCTTCTCTGGGGCCAACGTCCTGACTTTC. Protein product: CASSEGGLFTFSGANVLTF. The gene calls are TRBV6-1 and TRBJ2-6; D is ambiguous. Between the trimmed V and J ends, which lost 1 base and 0 bases, there was a span of 16 bases. CDR1 is MNHNS, CDR2 SASEGT, per germline. The CDR3 has 19 residues.

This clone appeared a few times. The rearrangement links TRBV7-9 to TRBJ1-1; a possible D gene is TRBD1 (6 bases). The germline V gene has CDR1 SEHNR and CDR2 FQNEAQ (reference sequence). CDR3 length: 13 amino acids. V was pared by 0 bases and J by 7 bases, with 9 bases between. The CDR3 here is CASSLARGGEAFF. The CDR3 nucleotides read TGTGCCAGCAGCTTAGCCAGGGGCGGTGAAGCTTTCTTT.

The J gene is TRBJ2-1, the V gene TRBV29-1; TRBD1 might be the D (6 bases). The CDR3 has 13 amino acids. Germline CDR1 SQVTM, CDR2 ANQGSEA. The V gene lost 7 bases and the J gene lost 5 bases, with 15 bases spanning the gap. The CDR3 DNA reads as TGCAGCGCTCCGGGACAACTCGACAATGAGCAGTTCTTC. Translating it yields CSAPGQLDNEQFF.

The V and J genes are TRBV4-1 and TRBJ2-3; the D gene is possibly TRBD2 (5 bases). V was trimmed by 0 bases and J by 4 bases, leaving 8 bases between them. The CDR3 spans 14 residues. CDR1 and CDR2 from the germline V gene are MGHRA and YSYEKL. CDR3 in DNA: TGCGCCAGCAGCCAAGATTCGGGATCAGATACGCAGTATTTT. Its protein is CASSQDSGSDTQYF.

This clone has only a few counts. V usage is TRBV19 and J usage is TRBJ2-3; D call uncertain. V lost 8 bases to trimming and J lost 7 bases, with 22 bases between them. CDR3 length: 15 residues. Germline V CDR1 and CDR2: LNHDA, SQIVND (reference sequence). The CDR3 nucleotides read TGTGCCAGTCGGCCGACACAAAGTTCACTCAATACGCAGTATTTT. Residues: CASRPTQSSLNTQYF.

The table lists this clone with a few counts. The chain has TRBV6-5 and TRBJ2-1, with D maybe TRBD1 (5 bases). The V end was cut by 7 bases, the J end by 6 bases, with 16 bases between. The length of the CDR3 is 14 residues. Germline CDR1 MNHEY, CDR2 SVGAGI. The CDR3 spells CASTSKGLGNEQFF. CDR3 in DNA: TGTGCCAGCACCTCGAAGGGGCTGGGCAATGAGCAGTTCTTC.

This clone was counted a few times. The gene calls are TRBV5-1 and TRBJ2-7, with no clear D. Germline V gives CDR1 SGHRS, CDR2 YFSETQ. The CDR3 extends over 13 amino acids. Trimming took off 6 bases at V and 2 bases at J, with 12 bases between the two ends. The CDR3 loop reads CASTSGPAYEQYF. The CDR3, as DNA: TGCGCCAGCACCTCCGGGCCGGCCTACGAGCAGTACTTC.

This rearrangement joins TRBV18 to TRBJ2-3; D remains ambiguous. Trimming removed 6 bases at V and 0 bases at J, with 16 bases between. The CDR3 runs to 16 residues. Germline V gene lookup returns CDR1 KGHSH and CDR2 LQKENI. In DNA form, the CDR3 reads TGTGCCAGCTCGCGGCTTGGAAGGCCCAGCACAGATACGCAGTATTTT. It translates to CASSRLGRPSTDTQYF. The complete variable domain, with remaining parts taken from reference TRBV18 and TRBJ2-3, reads NAGVMQNPRHLVRRRGQEARLRCSPMKGHSHVYWYRQLPEEGLKFMVYLQKENIIDESGMPKERFSAEFPKEGPSILRIQQVVRGDSAAYFCASSRLGRPSTDTQYFGPGTRLTVL.

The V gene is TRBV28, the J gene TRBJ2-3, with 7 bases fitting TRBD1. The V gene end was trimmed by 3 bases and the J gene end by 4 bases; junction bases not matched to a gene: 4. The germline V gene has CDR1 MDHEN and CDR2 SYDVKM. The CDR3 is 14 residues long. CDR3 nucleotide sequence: TGTGCCAGCAGTTTGGGTCAGGGGGCAGATACGCAGTATTTT. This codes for CASSLGQGADTQYF.

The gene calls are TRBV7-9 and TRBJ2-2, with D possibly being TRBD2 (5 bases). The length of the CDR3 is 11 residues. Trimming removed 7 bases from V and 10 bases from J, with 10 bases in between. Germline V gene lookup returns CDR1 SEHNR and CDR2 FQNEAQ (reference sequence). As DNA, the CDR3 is TGTGCCAGCAACCCGGACTCGGAGCTGTTTTTT. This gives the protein CASNPDSELFF.

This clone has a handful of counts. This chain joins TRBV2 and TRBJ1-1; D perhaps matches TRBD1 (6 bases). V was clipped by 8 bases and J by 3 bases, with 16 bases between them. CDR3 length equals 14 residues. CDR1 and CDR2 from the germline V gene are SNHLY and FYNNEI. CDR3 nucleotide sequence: TGTGCCAGCTCTAAGGGGGTACTTGACACTGAAGCTTTCTTT. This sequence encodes CASSKGVLDTEAFF. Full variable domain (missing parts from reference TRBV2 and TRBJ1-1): EPEVTQTPSHQVTQMGQEVILRCVPISNHLYFYWYRQILGQKVEFLVSFYNNEISEKSEIFDDQFSVERPDGSNFTLKIRSTKLEDSAMYFCASSKGVLDTEAFFGQGTRLTVV.

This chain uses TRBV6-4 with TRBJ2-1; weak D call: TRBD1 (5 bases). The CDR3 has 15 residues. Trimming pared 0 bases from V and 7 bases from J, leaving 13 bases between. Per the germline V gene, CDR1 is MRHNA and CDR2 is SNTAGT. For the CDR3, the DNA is TGTGCCAGCAGTGACTCGCGACAGCGAAAAAATGAGCAGTTCTTC. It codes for CASSDSRQRKNEQFF.

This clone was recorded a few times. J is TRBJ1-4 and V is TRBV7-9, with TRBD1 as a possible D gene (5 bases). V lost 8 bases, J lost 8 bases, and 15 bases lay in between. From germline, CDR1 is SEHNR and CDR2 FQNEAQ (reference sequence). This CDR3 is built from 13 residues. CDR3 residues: CASRAGPGEKLFF. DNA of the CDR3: TGTGCCAGCCGAGCGGGGCCCGGGGAAAAACTGTTTTTT.

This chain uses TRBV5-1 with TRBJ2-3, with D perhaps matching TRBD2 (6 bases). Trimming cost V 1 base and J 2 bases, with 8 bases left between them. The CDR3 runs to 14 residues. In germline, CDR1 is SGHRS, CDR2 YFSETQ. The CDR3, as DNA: TGCGCCAGCAGCTTGCCGGGACTCACAGATACGCAGTATTTT. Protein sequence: CASSLPGLTDTQYF.

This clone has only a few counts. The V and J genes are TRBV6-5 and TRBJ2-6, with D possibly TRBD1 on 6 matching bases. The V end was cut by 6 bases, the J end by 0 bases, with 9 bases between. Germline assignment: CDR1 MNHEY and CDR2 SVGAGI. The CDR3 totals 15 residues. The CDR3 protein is CASRDSGSGANVLTF. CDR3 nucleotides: TGTGCCAGCAGGGACAGTGGCTCTGGGGCCAACGTCCTGACTTTC.

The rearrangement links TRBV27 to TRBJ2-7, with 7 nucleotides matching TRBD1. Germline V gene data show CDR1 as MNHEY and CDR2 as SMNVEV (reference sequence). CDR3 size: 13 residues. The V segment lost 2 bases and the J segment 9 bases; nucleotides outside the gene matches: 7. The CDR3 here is CASSLTDSGGQYF. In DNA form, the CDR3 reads TGTGCCAGCAGTTTAACCGACTCAGGGGGGCAGTACTTC.

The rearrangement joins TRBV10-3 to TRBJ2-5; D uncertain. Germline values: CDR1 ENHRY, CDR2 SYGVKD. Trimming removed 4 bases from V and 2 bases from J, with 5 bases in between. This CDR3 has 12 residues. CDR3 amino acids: CAISAEQETQYF. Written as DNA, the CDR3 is TGTGCCATCAGTGCAGAACAAGAGACCCAGTACTTC.

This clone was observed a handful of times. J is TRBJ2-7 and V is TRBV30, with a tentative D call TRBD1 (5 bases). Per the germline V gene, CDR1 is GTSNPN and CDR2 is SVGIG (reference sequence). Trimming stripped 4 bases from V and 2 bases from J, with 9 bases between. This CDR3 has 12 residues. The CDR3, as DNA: TGTGCCTGGAACTCAGGGACCTACGAGCAGTACTTC. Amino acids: CAWNSGTYEQYF.

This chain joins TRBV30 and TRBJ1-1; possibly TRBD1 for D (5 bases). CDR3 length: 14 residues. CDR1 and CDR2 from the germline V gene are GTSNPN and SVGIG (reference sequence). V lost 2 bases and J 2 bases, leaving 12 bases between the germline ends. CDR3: CAWSKGRDNTEAFF. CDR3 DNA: TGTGCCTGGAGTAAAGGGAGGGACAACACTGAAGCTTTCTTT.

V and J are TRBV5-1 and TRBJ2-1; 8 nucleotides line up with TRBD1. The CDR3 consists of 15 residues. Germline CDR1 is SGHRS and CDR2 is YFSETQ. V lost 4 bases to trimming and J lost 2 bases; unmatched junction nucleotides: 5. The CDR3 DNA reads TGCGCCAGCAGCATAACAGGGGGTACCTACAATGAGCAGTTCTTC. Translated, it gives CASSITGGTYNEQFF.

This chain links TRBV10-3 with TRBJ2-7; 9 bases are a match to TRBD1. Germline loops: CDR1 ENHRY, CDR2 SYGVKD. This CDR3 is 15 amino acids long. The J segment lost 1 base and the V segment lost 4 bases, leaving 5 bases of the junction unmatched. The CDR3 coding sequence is TGTGCCATCAGTGGTCCGGACAGGGGATCCTACGAGCAGTACTTC. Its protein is CAISGPDRGSYEQYF.

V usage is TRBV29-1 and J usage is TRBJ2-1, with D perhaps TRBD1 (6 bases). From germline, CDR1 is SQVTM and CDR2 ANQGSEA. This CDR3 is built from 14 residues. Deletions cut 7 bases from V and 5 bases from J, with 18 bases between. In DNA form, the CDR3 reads TGCAGCGCCAGAAGACAGGAGGTCGACAATGAGCAGTTCTTC. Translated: CSARRQEVDNEQFF.

The CDR3 loop reads CAISEDRGSAFF. The CDR3 nucleotides are TGTGCCATCAGTGAGGACCGGGGGTCCGCTTTCTTT. The V gene is TRBV10-3, the J gene TRBJ1-1; maybe TRBD1 (5 bases). The germline gives CDR1 ENHRY, CDR2 SYGVKD. This CDR3 is 12 amino acids long. Deletions cut 2 bases from V and 11 bases from J, with 12 bases between.